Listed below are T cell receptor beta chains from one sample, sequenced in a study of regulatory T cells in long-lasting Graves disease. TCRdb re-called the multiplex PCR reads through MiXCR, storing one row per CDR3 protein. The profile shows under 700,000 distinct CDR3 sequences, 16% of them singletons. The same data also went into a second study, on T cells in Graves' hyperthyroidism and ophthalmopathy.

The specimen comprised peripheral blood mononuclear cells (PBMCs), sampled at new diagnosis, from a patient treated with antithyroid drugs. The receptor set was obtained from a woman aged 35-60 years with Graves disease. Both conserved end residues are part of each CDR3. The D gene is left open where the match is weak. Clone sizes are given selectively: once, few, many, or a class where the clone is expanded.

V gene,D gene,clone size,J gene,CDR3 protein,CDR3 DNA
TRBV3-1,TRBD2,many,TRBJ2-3,CASSQTTSGGRDTQYF,TGTGCCAGCAGCCAAACGACTAGCGGGGGTCGAGATACGCAGTATTTT
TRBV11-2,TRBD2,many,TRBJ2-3,CASSLELSGRGTDTQYF,TGTGCCAGCAGCTTAGAGCTCAGCGGGAGGGGCACAGATACGCAGTATTTT
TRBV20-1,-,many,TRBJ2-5,CSAQGLQETQYF,TGCAGTGCTCAGGGACTCCAAGAGACCCAGTACTTC
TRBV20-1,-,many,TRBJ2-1,CSASLGGPWNEQFF,TGCAGTGCTTCCCTCGGGGGCCCTTGGAATGAGCAGTTCTTC
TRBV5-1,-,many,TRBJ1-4,CASSFATNEKLFF,TGTGCCAGCAGTTTTGCAACTAATGAAAAACTGTTTTTT
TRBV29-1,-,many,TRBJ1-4,CSALPPGGNEKLFF,TGCAGCGCCCTACCTCCGGGGGGAAATGAAAAACTGTTTTTT
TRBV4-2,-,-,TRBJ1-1,CASSQNTGYEAFF,TGTGCCAGCAGCCAAAACACTGGATACGAAGCTTTCTTT
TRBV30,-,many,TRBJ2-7,CAWSVFYEQYF,TGTGCCTGGAGTGTATTCTACGAGCAGTACTTC
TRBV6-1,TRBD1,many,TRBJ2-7,CASSEMDRVHEQYF,TGTGCCAGCAGTGAAATGGACAGGGTCCACGAGCAGTACTTC
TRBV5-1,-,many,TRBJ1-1,CASEYTGEGDTEAFF,TGCGCCAGCGAGTATACGGGCGAAGGGGACACTGAAGCTTTCTTT
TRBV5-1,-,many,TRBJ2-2,CASSRDSNTGELFF,TGTGCCAGCAGCAGAGACTCTAACACCGGGGAGCTGTTTTTT
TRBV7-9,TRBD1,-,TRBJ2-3,CASSLAGGTGGVF,TGTGCCAGCAGCTTAGCGGGTGGGACAGGGGGCGTATTT
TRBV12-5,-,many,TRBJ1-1,CASGFNMNTEAFF,TGTGCTAGTGGTTTCAACATGAACACTGAAGCTTTCTTT
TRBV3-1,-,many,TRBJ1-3,CASSQGVSGNTIYF,TGTGCCAGCAGCCAAGGTGTCTCTGGAAACACCATATATTTT
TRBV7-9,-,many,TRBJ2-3,CASSLGGFTDTQYF,TGTGCCAGCAGCTTAGGGGGATTCACAGATACGCAGTATTTT
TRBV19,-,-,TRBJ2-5,CASSMEGYSHNQETQYF,TGTGCCAGTAGTATGGAAGGATACTCTCATAACCAAGAGACCCAGTACTTC
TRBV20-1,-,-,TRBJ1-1,CSATQGITEAFF,TGCAGTGCCACCCAAGGGATCACTGAAGCTTTCTTT
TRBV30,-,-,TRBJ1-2,CAWSVLGGPYGYTF,TGTGCCTGGAGTGTACTAGGGGGGCCCTATGGCTACACCTTC
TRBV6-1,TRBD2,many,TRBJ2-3,CASRKGLVTDTQYF,TGTGCCTCCCGGAAGGGACTAGTTACAGATACGCAGTATTTT
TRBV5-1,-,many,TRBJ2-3,CASSPARHTDTQYF,TGCGCCAGCAGCCCGGCTCGACACACAGATACGCAGTATTTT
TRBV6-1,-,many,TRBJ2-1,CASSERPHLGEQFF,TGTGCCAGCAGTGAACGTCCACATCTGGGCGAGCAGTTCTTC
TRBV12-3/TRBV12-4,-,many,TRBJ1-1,CASSFRGTDTEAFF,TGTGCCAGCAGTTTTAGGGGGACGGACACTGAAGCTTTCTTT
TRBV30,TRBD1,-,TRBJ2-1,CAWGSGTGSNEQFF,TGTGCCTGGGGCTCCGGGACAGGGTCCAATGAGCAGTTCTTC
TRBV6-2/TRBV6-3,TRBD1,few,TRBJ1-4,CASSELQGEDEKLFF,TGTGCCAGCAGTGAGCTTCAGGGGGAGGATGAAAAACTGTTTTTT
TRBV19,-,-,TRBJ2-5,CASSLPSQTYQETQYF,TGTGCCAGTAGCCTGCCTTCGCAGACTTACCAAGAGACCCAGTACTTC
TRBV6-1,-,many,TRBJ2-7,CASRGSSGAEQYF,TGTGCCAGCCGCGGGTCATCTGGGGCCGAGCAGTACTTC
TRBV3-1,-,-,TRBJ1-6,CASSQDGFFNSPLHF,TGTGCCAGCAGCCAAGATGGCTTTTTCAATTCACCCCTCCACTTT
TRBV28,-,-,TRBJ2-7,CASSLSGPGPGDEQYF,TGTGCCAGCAGTTTATCGGGACCGGGACCCGGGGACGAGCAGTACTTC
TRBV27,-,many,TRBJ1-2,CASRGGQASLHYGYTF,TGTGCCAGCAGAGGGGGGCAGGCCTCCCTTCACTATGGCTACACCTTC
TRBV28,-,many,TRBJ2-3,CASAGGTDTQYF,TGTGCCAGCGCAGGAGGAACAGATACGCAGTATTTT
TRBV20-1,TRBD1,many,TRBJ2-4,CSLGQGNIQYF,TGCAGTCTCGGACAGGGGAACATTCAGTACTTC
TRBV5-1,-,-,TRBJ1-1,CASSLVSDTEAFF,TGCGCCAGCAGCTTGGTTTCGGACACTGAAGCTTTCTTT
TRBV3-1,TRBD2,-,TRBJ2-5,CVSSMTRRGLGETQYF,TGTGTCAGCAGCATGACTCGGCGGGGGTTAGGGGAGACCCAGTACTTC
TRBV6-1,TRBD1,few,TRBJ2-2,CASNHRDRGFGGELFF,TGTGCCAGCAACCACCGGGACAGGGGGTTCGGCGGGGAGCTGTTTTTT
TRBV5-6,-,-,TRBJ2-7,CASSFYVGVPFYEQYF,TGTGCCAGCAGTTTCTACGTCGGGGTTCCCTTCTACGAGCAGTACTTC
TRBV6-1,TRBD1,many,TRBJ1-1,CASALRGRKFPEAFF,TGTGCCAGCGCATTGAGGGGGCGTAAGTTTCCTGAAGCTTTCTTT
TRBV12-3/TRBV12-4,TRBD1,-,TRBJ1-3,CASSFSAGGSGNTIYF,TGTGCCAGCAGTTTCTCGGCAGGGGGCTCTGGAAACACCATATATTTT
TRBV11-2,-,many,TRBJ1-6,CASSQLGPSNSPLHF,TGTGCCAGCAGCCAACTGGGGCCGAGTAATTCACCCCTCCACTTT
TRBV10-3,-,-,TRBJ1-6,CAISEAALYSPLHF,TGTGCCATCAGTGAAGCGGCCCTTTATTCACCCCTCCACTTT
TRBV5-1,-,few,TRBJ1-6,CASSLGGDYNSPLHF,TGCGCCAGCAGCTTGGGAGGGGACTATAATTCACCCCTCCACTTT
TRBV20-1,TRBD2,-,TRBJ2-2,CSARPTSGARTGELFF,TGCAGTGCTAGACCTACTAGCGGGGCACGAACCGGGGAGCTGTTTTTT
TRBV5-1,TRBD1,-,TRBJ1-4,CASSGGDRAHNEKLFF,TGCGCCAGCAGCGGGGGGGACAGGGCCCATAATGAAAAACTGTTTTTT
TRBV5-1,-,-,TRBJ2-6,CASRELHSGANVLTF,TGCGCCAGCAGGGAACTGCACTCTGGGGCCAACGTCCTGACTTTC
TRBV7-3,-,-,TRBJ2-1,CASSPQPIRDNEQFF,TGTGCCAGCAGCCCACAGCCAATTCGGGACAATGAGCAGTTCTTC
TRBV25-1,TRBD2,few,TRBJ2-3,CASSEVRGGGSTDTQYF,TGTGCCAGCAGTGAGGTCCGGGGGGGCGGGAGCACAGATACGCAGTATTTT
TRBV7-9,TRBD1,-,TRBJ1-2,CASSSATSDRVNGYTF,TGTGCCAGCAGCTCCGCCACCTCTGACAGGGTGAATGGCTACACCTTC
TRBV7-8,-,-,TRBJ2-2,CASGGANTGELFF,TGTGCCAGCGGGGGGGCTAACACCGGGGAGCTGTTTTTT
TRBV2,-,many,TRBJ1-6,CATKTSSSYNSPLHF,TGTGCCACCAAGACCTCGAGCTCCTATAATTCACCCCTCCACTTT